This T cell receptor (beta chain) originates from a study of T cells after yellow fever vaccination. Findings of the study overall: Clones that expanded after primary vaccination mostly reappeared after the booster (96% CD4, 75% to 90% CD8). Across the CD4 and CD8 compartments, a small share of clonotypes was present in both.

This clonotype was found a few times. Its target is not known. Conversion of TCR transcripts into cDNA relied on 5'RACE template switching, which added a universal primer site and UMIs. TCRdb re-analysed the 5' RACE reads in MiXCR, keeping a single row per CDR3 protein. The sample lists about 500,000 distinct CDR3 sequences; roughly a sixth were seen once. The CDR3 extends over 18 amino acids. CDR1 and CDR2 (germline): MGHRA, YSYEKL. The ends were cut back, 2 bases at V and 5 bases at J, with 22 bases in the middle. The V call is TRBV4-1, the J call TRBJ2-4; tentatively, D is TRBD1 (6 bases). This sequence originates from a man aged 18-30 years who received the YFV17D yellow fever vaccine. The source material was PBMCs, sampled 5 days after the first yellow fever vaccination. CDR3 residues: CASSQNPRWGQTENIQYF. Written as DNA, the CDR3 is TGCGCCAGCAGCCAAAACCCCCGCTGGGGGCAAACGGAAAACATTCAGTACTTC.